This T cell receptor beta chain is drawn from a study of tumor-infiltrating lymphocytes in primary liver carcinoma. As for the study in general: Men and women, 30 to 69 years of age, made up the patients. The study, taken as a whole, reports: The study found tumor-adjacent and tumor-blood pairs overlapped less than tumor region pairs.

The V end lost 8 bases, the J end lost 0 bases, and 11 bases lay between the germline ends. Germline CDR1 and CDR2: SGHDT and YYEEEE. The CDR3 contains 13 residues. A constant-region primer served to make TCR beta cDNA from roughly 500 ng total RNA. A slightly modified ARM-PCR protocol with three nested multiplex PCR rounds produced these TCR beta libraries. Researchers ran the first two PCR rounds for roughly 10 cycles each with TRBV1-TRBV30 forward primers and a C-beta reverse primer. TCRdb used MiXCR to reprocess the multiplex PCR reads, holding one entry per CDR3 protein. The data hold about 310,000 distinct CDR3 sequences, with 50% to 75% observed a single time. As concerns this clonotype: Its target is not known.

Unsorted whole blood supplied the blood RNA, and germline DNA was isolated too. The source of this sequence is a woman aged 30 to 39 with primary liver carcinoma and hepatitis B virus infection. The rearrangement joins TRBV5-6 to TRBJ2-5; D might be TRBD2 (6 bases). Specimen: peripheral blood. The CDR3 sequence: CARAGPDQETQYF. CDR3 DNA sequence: TGTGCCAGGGCGGGGCCGGACCAAGAGACCCAGTACTTC.